This TCR beta chain is from a study of blood T cell repertoires in COVID-19. The CDR3 contains 17 residues. V trimming: 5 bases; J trimming: 3 bases; junction bases outside the gene matches: 12. The germline gives CDR1 LNHDA, CDR2 SQIVND (reference sequence). Assay: immunoSEQ multiplex PCR; the TCRdb copy retains only in-frame clones and omits some. The sample includes around 70,000 clones, approximately 90% of them seen just once. This clone was picked up one time. The clonotype comes from a man between 25 and 39 years old with acute or convalescent COVID-19. The chain has TRBV19 and TRBJ2-1, with 8 bases aligning to TRBD2. The sequencing input was peripheral blood. Here the CDR3 reads CASSLYPGTRLYNEQFF. The DNA of the CDR3 is TGTGCCAGTAGTTTATACCCCGGGACTAGACTCTACAATGAGCAGTTCTTC.